This is a list of T cell receptor beta chains from one sample in a study of cytomegalovirus exposure and HLA in healthy donors. Sequencing was performed with immunoSEQ multiplex PCR; in TCRdb, only in-frame clones are kept and a portion is missing. In the table there are around 150,000 clones, about 80% of which are singletons. Sequencing input: PBMCs. The receptors shown here come from a man aged 30 to 45 in good health. The CDR3 runs from the conserved cysteine through the conserved F or W. Each record gives: D gene, clone size, V gene, J gene, CDR3 protein, CDR3 DNA. D genes are given only for firm matches. Expanded clones are given a class, and other clones once, few, many or no size at all.

TRBD2,-,TRBV27,TRBJ2-5,CASRYSGRGTQYF,TGTGCCAGCAGGTATAGCGGGAGAGGGACCCAGTACTTC
TRBD1,-,TRBV19,TRBJ2-1,CASSIEGGRTRQQFF,TGTGCCAGTAGTATAGAAGGGGGCCGTACCAGACAGCAGTTCTTC
-,-,TRBV28,TRBJ2-4,CASSLSERAKNIQYF,TGTGCCAGCAGTTTAAGTGAGAGGGCCAAAAACATTCAGTACTTC
TRBD1,-,TRBV11-3,TRBJ2-2,CASSSTGTNTGELFF,TGTGCCAGTTCTTCGACAGGGACAAACACCGGGGAACTGTTTTTT
-,-,TRBV18,TRBJ1-1,CASSSVAVNTEAFF,TGTGCCAGCTCATCTGTCGCAGTGAACACTGAAGCTTTCTTT
-,-,TRBV30,TRBJ2-2,CAGTQGLWNTGELFF,TGTGCCGGGACCCAGGGATTGTGGAACACCGGGGAGCTGTTTTTT
-,-,TRBV6-6,TRBJ2-5,CASSRSRETQYF,TGTGCCAGCAGTCGTTCTAGGGAGACCCAGTACTTC
-,-,TRBV5-4,TRBJ2-1,CASSPLGGGSVNEQFF,TGTGCCAGCAGCCCCCTGGGGGGGGGCAGCGTTAATGAGCAGTTCTTC
TRBD2,-,TRBV19,TRBJ2-1,CASRGGRSVHEQFF,TGTGCCAGTAGGGGCGGGAGGAGTGTCCATGAGCAGTTCTTC
-,few,TRBV29-1,TRBJ1-4,CSVEKRSGANEKLFF,TGCAGCGTTGAAAAGCGGTCAGGGGCTAATGAAAAACTGTTTTTT
-,once,TRBV11-2,TRBJ2-1,CASSLVSSSYNEQFF,TGTGCCAGCAGCTTAGTGTCTAGCAGCTACAATGAGCAGTTCTTC
TRBD2,-,TRBV4-1,TRBJ2-7,CASSQGLAGSYEQYF,TGCGCCAGCAGCCAGGGACTAGCGGGATCCTACGAGCAGTACTTC
-,-,TRBV29-1,TRBJ2-7,CSVENGWPTYEQYF,TGCAGCGTTGAAAACGGGTGGCCCACCTACGAGCAGTACTTC
TRBD1,-,TRBV6-5,TRBJ2-3,CASSYGDRGPDTQYF,TGTGCCAGCAGTTACGGGGACAGGGGCCCAGATACGCAGTATTTT
-,-,TRBV4-1,TRBJ2-7,CASSQMAGHYYEQYF,TGCGCCAGCAGCCAAATGGCAGGACATTACTACGAGCAGTACTTC
-,once,TRBV6-5,TRBJ1-5,CASGNRDANQPQHF,TGTGCCAGCGGGAACCGGGATGCCAATCAGCCCCAGCATTTT
-,once,TRBV10-3,TRBJ2-7,CAIRASDTYEQYF,TGTGCCATCAGGGCTAGCGACACCTACGAGCAGTACTTC
TRBD1,-,TRBV6-5,TRBJ1-1,CASRDRGRNTEAFF,TGTGCCAGCAGGGACAGGGGAAGGAACACTGAAGCTTTCTTT
TRBD2,once,TRBV27,TRBJ2-1,CASKGLGRDVEQFF,TGTGCCAGCAAGGGACTAGGTCGGGATGTTGAGCAGTTCTTC
TRBD1,-,TRBV4-1,TRBJ1-1,CASSHPAQGPETEAFF,TGCGCCAGCAGCCACCCCGCACAGGGGCCCGAGACTGAAGCTTTCTTT
-,-,TRBV7-6,TRBJ2-5,CASSLEVTGEGAQYF,TGTGCCAGCAGCTTAGAGGTGACGGGCGAAGGGGCCCAGTACTTC
-,-,TRBV7-9,TRBJ2-1,CASSLEGWTQQFF,TGTGCCAGCAGCTTAGAGGGGTGGACCCAGCAGTTCTTC